Presented here are 20 T cell receptor beta chains from one specimen sequenced in a study of T cell responses to AZD1222 COVID-19 vaccine. Data came from immunoSEQ multiplex PCR; TCRdb stores just in-frame clones and leaves some out. This table has roughly 140,000 clones, around 94% appearing once. The sample was peripheral blood, taken 28 days after the second AZD1222 dose. The receptors were gathered from an adult who received the AZD1222 COVID-19 vaccine.

This clone was detected only once. The chain employs TRBV12-5 and TRBJ2-1; TRBD2 is a possible D gene (6 bases). CDR3 length equals 17 residues. V was shortened by 1 base and J by 1 base, with 14 bases between the two germline ends. Germline values: CDR1 LGHNT, CDR2 FRNRAP. CDR3 nucleotides: TGTGCTAGTGGTTTGGGCCTGGGGGACTTTTCCTACAATGAGCAGTTCTTC. This encodes CASGLGLGDFSYNEQFF. The entire variable domain, with the rest obtained from reference TRBV12-5 and TRBJ2-1, is as follows: DARVTQTPRHKVTEMGQEVTMRCQPILGHNTVFWYRQTMMQGLELLAYFRNRAPLDDSGMPKDRFSAEMPDATLATLKIQPSEPRDSAVYFCASGLGLGDFSYNEQFFGPGTRLTVL.

Written as DNA, the CDR3 is TGTGCCAGCAGCTTGGTGGCAGGGGATAACTATGGCTACACCTTC. Its translation: CASSLVAGDNYGYTF. This sequence joins TRBV5-5 and TRBJ1-2; D possibly corresponds to TRBD1 (6 bases). Per the germline V gene, CDR1 is SGHKS and CDR2 is YYEKEE (reference sequence). The ends were cut back, 0 bases at V and 1 base at J, with 10 bases in the middle. CDR3 length: 15 residues.

The chain joins TRBV2 to TRBJ2-7, with 9 bases lining up with TRBD2. Losses at the gene ends were 6 bases for V and 3 bases for J; bases not matched to a gene: 9. Germline CDR1 is SNHLY and CDR2 is FYNNEI. CDR3 size: 15 residues. CDR3 nucleotide sequence: TGTGCCAGCAGGGCCGTGGGTAGCGGGAGCTACGAGCAGTACTTC. Amino acid sequence: CASRAVGSGSYEQYF. Together with reference TRBV2 and TRBJ2-7, the CDR3 gives the full variable domain: EPEVTQTPSHQVTQMGQEVILRCVPISNHLYFYWYRQILGQKVEFLVSFYNNEISEKSEIFDDQFSVERPDGSNFTLKIRSTKLEDSAMYFCASRAVGSGSYEQYFGPGTRLTVT.

The CDR3 sequence is CASSLRGAVNTEAFF. CDR3 DNA sequence: TGTGCCAGCAGCCTGAGGGGGGCAGTAAACACTGAAGCTTTCTTT. V is TRBV3-1 (or the pseudogene TRBV3-2) and J is TRBJ1-1; D might be TRBD1 (6 bases). This CDR3 has 15 residues. Trimming left V 4 bases short and J 2 bases short, with 14 bases between. CDR1 is LGHDT and CDR2 is YNNKEL in the germline V gene (reference sequence).

V is TRBV7-2 and J is TRBJ2-1, with D unclear. The V end was cut by 0 bases, the J end by 10 bases, with 13 bases between. This CDR3 has 14 residues. In germline, CDR1 is SGHTA, CDR2 FQGNSA. In nucleotides, the CDR3 is TGTGCCAGCAGCTTAGCCCAAATAGATAAAGAGCAGTTCTTC. Its protein product is CASSLAQIDKEQFF.

The rearrangement joins TRBV7-3 to TRBJ1-1; D is uncertain. The germline V and J ends were trimmed by 2 bases and 4 bases, with 8 bases remaining between them. Looked up from germline, CDR1 is SGHTA and CDR2 is FQGTGA. The CDR3 extends over 13 amino acids. The CDR3 here is CASSLWGGTEAFF. DNA for the CDR3: TGTGCCAGCAGCTTATGGGGAGGCACTGAAGCTTTCTTT.

This chain joins TRBV6-2 or TRBV6-3 and TRBJ2-1, with a tentative D call TRBD2 (6 bases). This CDR3 comprises 15 residues. The V end lost 4 bases, the J end lost 8 bases, and 18 bases lay between the germline ends. Germline V CDR1 and CDR2: MNHEY, SVGEGT. The CDR3 DNA sequence: TGTGCCAGCAGTTCCCTCGTCGGAGGGCGGGATGAGCAGTTCTTC. This sequence encodes CASSSLVGGRDEQFF.

The chain joins TRBV5-5 to TRBJ1-5; D is undetermined. CDR1 is SGHKS and CDR2 is YYEKEE in the germline V gene (reference sequence). The CDR3 has 16 residues. V lost 0 bases and J lost 2, with 12 bases in between. CDR3 bases: TGTGCCAGCAGCTTGGGACAAACGGACGGCAATCAGCCCCAGCATTTT. The encoded protein is CASSLGQTDGNQPQHF.

The chain joins TRBV19 to TRBJ2-7; TRBD1 matches 7 bases. The CDR3 totals 14 residues. From germline, CDR1 is LNHDA and CDR2 SQIVND (reference sequence). The V gene end was trimmed by 6 bases and the J gene end by 0 bases; junction bases not matched to a gene: 5. CDR3 sequence (DNA): TGTGCCAGTAGCCCGGGACAGAGCTCCTACGAGCAGTACTTC. As protein: CASSPGQSSYEQYF.

The rearrangement uses TRBV12-5 and TRBJ1-4; D ambiguous. V lost 3 bases, J lost 0 bases, and 11 bases lay in between. The CDR3 totals 16 residues. In germline, CDR1 is LGHNT, CDR2 FRNRAP. This CDR3 is CASGLGLQTTNEKLFF. The CDR3 DNA is TGTGCTAGTGGTTTAGGGCTACAAACAACTAATGAAAAACTGTTTTTT.

The CDR3 protein is CASSLTGSTDTQYF. The CDR3 nucleotides read TGTGCCAGCAGTTTGACAGGATCCACAGATACGCAGTATTTT. The V gene is TRBV28, the J gene TRBJ2-3; a possible D gene is TRBD1 (6 bases). This CDR3 comprises 14 residues. Trimming pared 3 bases from V and 2 bases from J, leaving 9 bases between. Germline values: CDR1 MDHEN, CDR2 SYDVKM.

The rearrangement uses TRBV12-5 and TRBJ1-2; D uncertain. The CDR3 contains 13 residues. The V and J ends lost 1 base and 3 bases respectively, with 6 bases between them. CDR1 and CDR2 from the germline V gene are LGHNT and FRNRAP. The CDR3 region is CASGLGTDYGYTF. The DNA of the CDR3 is TGTGCTAGTGGTTTGGGGACTGACTATGGCTACACCTTC.

The chain links TRBV27 to TRBJ2-7; 11 bases match TRBD1. This CDR3 spans 15 amino acids. Germline loops: CDR1 MNHEY, CDR2 SMNVEV (reference sequence). V lost 6 bases, J lost 3 bases, and 7 bases stayed unmatched. The CDR3 protein is CASSRTGGGLYEQYV. Here the CDR3 DNA reads TGTGCCAGCAGCCGGACAGGGGGCGGCCTCTACGAGCAGTACGTC.

This clone was seen once. The chain links TRBV6-1 to TRBJ1-5, with D tentatively TRBD1 (5 bases). Germline V gene lookup returns CDR1 MNHNS and CDR2 SASEGT. The CDR3 loop spans 17 amino acids. V shed 1 base and J shed 4 bases, with 17 bases lying between them. This chain's CDR3 is CASSEVGTHTPNQPQHF. Here the CDR3 DNA reads TGTGCCAGCAGTGAAGTTGGGACTCACACACCTAATCAGCCCCAGCATTTT.

This chain links TRBV14 with TRBJ1-2, with D unresolved. Per the germline V gene, CDR1 is SGHDN and CDR2 is FVKESK. This CDR3 region has 15 residues. V shed 1 base and J shed 7 bases, with 16 bases lying between them. The CDR3 here is CASSQGRGLTSGYTF. As DNA, the CDR3 is TGTGCCAGCAGCCAAGGCCGGGGTCTAACGAGTGGCTACACCTTC. Drawing the rest from reference TRBV14 and TRBJ1-2, the complete variable domain is EAGVTQFPSHSVIEKGQTVTLRCDPISGHDNLYWYRRVMGKEIKFLLHFVKESKQDESGMPNNRFLAERTGGTYSTLKVQPAELEDSGVYFCASSQGRGLTSGYTFGSGTRLTVV.

This chain links TRBV24-1 with TRBJ1-1; tentative D call: TRBD1 (6 bases). Looked up from germline, CDR1 is KGHDR and CDR2 is SFDVKD. The ends were cut back, 4 bases at V and 2 bases at J, with 10 bases in the middle. There are 14 residues in the CDR3. The CDR3 reads CATSDGTPNTEAFF. The DNA for the CDR3 is TGTGCCACCAGTGACGGGACACCTAACACTGAAGCTTTCTTT.

The chain carries TRBV5-4 and TRBJ1-2; 7 bases fit TRBD1. CDR1 is SGHNT and CDR2 is YYREEE in the germline V gene (reference sequence). Losses at the gene ends were 0 bases for V and 4 bases for J; bases not matched to a gene: 3. The CDR3 length is 14 residues. The CDR3 region has the DNA TGTGCCAGCAGCTTGGTGCAGGGGGGCTATGGCTACACCTTC. Translated, it gives CASSLVQGGYGYTF.

The rearrangement joins TRBV10-3 to TRBJ1-5; 8 bases map to TRBD1. Trimming at V came to 4 bases and at J to 3 bases, leaving 2 bases not matched to a gene. CDR1 ENHRY and CDR2 SYGVKD come from the germline V gene. This CDR3 has 14 residues. In DNA, the CDR3 is TGTGCCATCAGTGGGACAGGGAACAATCAGCCCCAGCATTTT. It encodes CAISGTGNNQPQHF.

V and J are TRBV7-6 and TRBJ2-1; TRBD2 aligns across 12 bases. CDR1 SGHVS and CDR2 FNYEAQ come from the germline V gene. CDR3 size: 20 residues. V lost 3 bases, J lost 4 bases, and 16 bases stayed unmatched. This CDR3 reads CASSFGSTTSGSNSYNEQFF. In DNA form, the CDR3 reads TGTGCCAGCAGCTTCGGATCGACGACTAGCGGGAGTAATTCATACAATGAGCAGTTCTTC.

The chain uses TRBV9 and TRBJ1-2; 8 bases match TRBD1. Germline V CDR1 and CDR2: SGDLS, YYNGEE. J lost 8 bases, V lost 3 bases, and 12 bases had no gene match. The CDR3 length is 15 residues. The CDR3 spells CASSGSGQGKGGYTF. In DNA form, the CDR3 reads TGTGCCAGCAGCGGTAGCGGACAGGGAAAGGGAGGCTACACCTTC.